The present T cell receptor beta chain was sequenced within a study of blood T cells in healthy people across ages. Trimming pared 2 bases from V and 6 bases from J, leaving 8 bases between. The CDR3 has 13 residues. Germline V gene data show CDR1 as SGHNT and CDR2 as YENEEA. With a J-beta primer mix and a sample-barcoded 5' primer, a second PCR ran roughly 6 to 12 cycles. TCRdb re-called the 5' RACE reads through MiXCR, storing one row per CDR3 protein. The data hold over a million distinct CDR3 sequences, with approximately 38% observed a single time. This clonotype was observed a few times. Sequences were obtained from blood. The sequence derives from a woman aged 18-29 years in good health. The V call is TRBV11-3, the J call TRBJ2-1; D call uncertain. CDR3 DNA sequence: TGTGCCAGCAGCTTACGGACCGCCAATGAGCAGTTCTTC. Its protein product is CASSLRTANEQFF.